These 22 T cell receptor beta chains were all obtained from the same sample, sequenced in a study of PD-L1 blockade in urothelial cancer (dated by TCRdb to about 2017). Library preparation employed the immunoSEQ multiplex PCR assay. TCRdb stores this immuneACCESS table with in-frame sequences only. Part of the clones is absent; in the studies checked, under half of the shortfall reflects unresolved V genes, and no reason is known for the rest. The sample has about 72,000 clones on record, more than 75% of them singletons. In total, the top ten clones hold more than 13% of the sample. The label giving this sample's time point can be read as: pretreatment peripheral blood. The source material was PBMCs, sampled around atezolizumab (anti-PD-L1) treatment. Receptors were obtained from a man in his fifties or sixties with urothelial cancer.

This chain joins TRBV7-2 and TRBJ1-1; the D gene is possibly TRBD1 (5 bases). The CDR3 consists of 13 residues. V lost 7 bases, J lost 5 bases, and 14 bases lay in between. Germline V lookup: CDR1 SGHTA, CDR2 FQGNSA. In DNA, the CDR3 is TGTGCCAGCACCGCCGGGGGTTTAACTGAAGCTTTCTTT. It yields the protein CASTAGGLTEAFF. The variable domain in full, completed from reference TRBV7-2 and TRBJ1-1, reads GAGVSQSPSNKVTEKGKDVELRCDPISGHTALYWYRQSLGQGLEFLIYFQGNSAPDKSGLPSDRFSAERTGGSVSTLTIQRTQQEDSAVYLCASTAGGLTEAFFGQGTRLTVV.

The rearrangement uses TRBV4-1 and TRBJ1-4, with 8 bases that match TRBD1. The V and J ends lost 4 bases and 4 bases, in that order; junction bases with no gene match: 8. This CDR3 contains 16 residues. Per the germline V gene, CDR1 is MGHRA and CDR2 is YSYEKL. DNA of the CDR3: TGCGCCAGCAGCCGAGGCGACAGGGGAAATAATGAAAAACTGTTTTTT. It codes for CASSRGDRGNNEKLFF.

The chain is built from TRBV6-4 and TRBJ1-5, with D possibly being TRBD1 (6 bases). CDR3 size: 13 residues. The V and J ends lost 6 bases and 7 bases respectively, with 13 bases between them. The germline gives CDR1 MRHNA, CDR2 SNTAGT. CDR3 residues: CASSQQGGQPQHF. The CDR3 coding sequence is TGTGCCAGCAGCCAACAGGGAGGGCAGCCCCAGCATTTT.

This rearrangement joins TRBV19 to TRBJ2-7, with D possibly TRBD2 on 5 matching bases. Trimming removed 3 bases at V and 2 bases at J, with 8 bases between. The CDR3 totals 13 residues. CDR1 and CDR2 from the germline V gene are LNHDA and SQIVND (reference sequence). The CDR3 spells CASSIRETYEQYF. The CDR3 DNA sequence: TGTGCCAGTAGTATTCGGGAAACCTACGAGCAGTACTTC.

This chain links TRBV5-6 with TRBJ1-2; D perhaps matches TRBD1 (5 bases). CDR1 SGHDT and CDR2 YYEEEE come from the germline V gene. V dropped 4 bases and J dropped 4 bases, with 14 bases sitting between them. CDR3 length: 14 residues. Written as DNA, the CDR3 is TGTGCCAGCAGCCCGGGGGACGGAACCTATGGCTACACCTTC. This encodes CASSPGDGTYGYTF.

This chain uses TRBV2 with TRBJ1-6, with TRBD1 matching over 9 bases. CDR3 length: 18 amino acids. V gave up 5 bases and J gave up 0 bases; unmatched junction bases: 8. Germline lookup yields CDR1 SNHLY and CDR2 FYNNEI. This chain's CDR3 is CASSFPGQGYSYNSPLHF. The CDR3 coding sequence is TGTGCCAGCAGTTTCCCGGGACAGGGTTACTCCTATAATTCACCCCTCCACTTT.

The chain uses TRBV7-9 and TRBJ2-2; a weak D match, TRBD2 (6 bases). Trimming shortened V by 3 bases and J by 6 bases, and 17 bases separated the two germline ends. CDR1 and CDR2 (germline): SEHNR, FQNEAQ (reference sequence). There are 16 residues in the CDR3. As DNA, the CDR3 is TGTGCCAGCAGCTTTCTCCTGGGTCCGGGGGCCGGGGAGCTGTTTTTT. Its protein product is CASSFLLGPGAGELFF.

J is TRBJ2-5 and V is TRBV19; maybe TRBD1 (6 bases). The CDR3 contains 13 residues. Deletions cut 6 bases from V and 2 bases from J, with 10 bases between. Germline CDR1 and CDR2: LNHDA and SQIVND (reference sequence). The CDR3, as DNA: TGTGCCAGTAGGACAGGTTTACAAGAGACCCAGTACTTC. Its protein is CASRTGLQETQYF. The full variable domain, in which reference TRBV19 and TRBJ2-5 provide the parts outside the CDR3, is DGGITQSPKYLFRKEGQNVTLSCEQNLNHDAMYWYRQDPGQGLRLIYYSQIVNDFQKGDIAEGYSVSREKKESFPLTVTSAQKNPTAFYLCASRTGLQETQYFGPGTRLLVL.

J is TRBJ2-7 and V is TRBV14; 7 bases agree with TRBD2. CDR3 size: 12 residues. Germline values: CDR1 SGHDN, CDR2 FVKESK. V shed 4 bases and J 5 bases; nucleotides not matched to a gene: 2. CDR3 sequence (DNA): TGTGCCAGCAGCCGGGGAGGGGACGAGCAGTACTTC. Translation gives CASSRGGDEQYF.

This clone was recorded many times. The rearrangement links TRBV4-1 to TRBJ1-2; maybe TRBD1 (6 bases). CDR3 size: 14 residues. Trimming took 4 bases from V and 4 from J, leaving 13 bases between them. The germline CDR1 and CDR2 sequences are MGHRA and YSYEKL. The CDR3 DNA sequence: TGCGCCAGCAGCCGAGAGCTGGACAGCTATGGCTACACCTTC. This codes for CASSRELDSYGYTF.

The J gene is TRBJ2-4, the V gene TRBV4-3, with a possible D match to TRBD1 (6 bases). The CDR3 totals 14 residues. The germline V and J ends were trimmed by 1 base and 7 bases, with 11 bases remaining between them. CDR1 is LGHNA, CDR2 YSLEER, per germline. CDR3 residues: CASSQVGAGNIQYF. The CDR3 region has the DNA TGCGCCAGCAGCCAAGTGGGGGCTGGCAACATTCAGTACTTC.

The chain carries TRBV11-3 and TRBJ2-7; 7 bases align to TRBD2. Germline V gene sequence: CDR1 SGHNT, CDR2 YENEEA. The CDR3 has 14 residues. V was pared by 3 bases and J by 3 bases, with 5 bases of the junction left unmatched. The CDR3, as DNA: TGTGCCAGCAGCTTGTACGGGGAGGGCTACGAGCAGTACTTC. Its translation: CASSLYGEGYEQYF.

The chain combines TRBV5-1 with TRBJ1-2; no clear D. CDR3 length: 14 residues. Trimming left V 4 bases short and J 0 bases short, with 10 bases between. Germline-derived CDR1 and CDR2 are SGHRS and YFSETQ. CDR3 loop: CASSPELPNYGYTF. The CDR3 nucleotides are TGCGCCAGCAGCCCCGAACTCCCTAACTATGGCTACACCTTC.

This clone has a handful of counts. The chain carries TRBV9 and TRBJ1-2; 7 bases are shared with TRBD1. CDR1 and CDR2 from the germline V gene are SGDLS and YYNGEE. The V segment lost 3 bases and the J segment 2 bases; nucleotides outside the gene matches: 4. The CDR3 sequence is 14 residues long. DNA for the CDR3: TGTGCCAGCAGCGCCTCGACAGGGAACTATGGCTACACCTTC. Translated: CASSASTGNYGYTF.

The chain employs TRBV18 and TRBJ2-7, with 11 bases matching TRBD2. This CDR3 is 15 amino acids long. The trim removed 3 bases at V and 0 bases at J, leaving 1 base unmatched. Germline CDR1 and CDR2: KGHSH and LQKENI. CDR3 amino acids: CASSPTSGSSYEQYF. The CDR3 DNA is TGTGCCAGCTCACCTACTAGCGGGAGCTCCTACGAGCAGTACTTC.

This sequence joins TRBV15 and TRBJ2-7, with 7 bases aligning to TRBD1. The J segment lost 5 bases and the V segment lost 5 bases, leaving 12 bases of the junction unmatched. The CDR3 is 15 residues long. CDR1 and CDR2 (germline): LNHNV, YYDKDF (reference sequence). CDR3 in DNA: TGTGCCACCAGCGAGTCCGACAGGGCTTGGGACGAGCAGTACTTC. Translated, it gives CATSESDRAWDEQYF.

This chain connects TRBV5-4 to TRBJ2-5, with 11 positions matching TRBD2. Per the germline V gene, CDR1 is SGHNT and CDR2 is YYREEE (reference sequence). The CDR3 loop spans 18 amino acids. Losses at the gene ends were 0 bases for V and 6 bases for J; bases not matched to a gene: 13. The CDR3 nucleotides are TGTGCCAGCAGCTTGGGGCTAGCGGGGGGATCCCTCACCCAGACCCAGTACTTC. Translated: CASSLGLAGGSLTQTQYF.

The rearrangement uses TRBV2 and TRBJ1-2; D not certain. Germline loops: CDR1 SNHLY, CDR2 FYNNEI. The CDR3 totals 11 residues. Trimming removed 3 bases at V and 4 bases at J, with 3 bases between. The CDR3 protein is CASSDLYGYTF. Written as DNA, the CDR3 is TGTGCCAGCAGTGATCTCTATGGCTACACCTTC. Full variable domain (missing parts from reference TRBV2 and TRBJ1-2): EPEVTQTPSHQVTQMGQEVILRCVPISNHLYFYWYRQILGQKVEFLVSFYNNEISEKSEIFDDQFSVERPDGSNFTLKIRSTKLEDSAMYFCASSDLYGYTFGSGTRLTVV.

The chain has TRBV30 and TRBJ2-7; tentatively, D is TRBD1 (5 bases). There are 13 residues in the CDR3. Per germline, CDR1 GTSNPN and CDR2 SVGIG (reference sequence). Trimming stripped 1 base from V and 7 bases from J, with 14 bases between. Here the CDR3 DNA reads TGTGCCTGGAGTGGACAGATCCTTTATGAGCAGTACTTC. Its translation is CAWSGQILYEQYF.

The CDR3 is CASSFRGPNEKLFF. The CDR3 DNA is TGTGCCAGCAGCTTCAGGGGACCTAATGAAAAACTGTTTTTT. V and J are TRBV7-9 and TRBJ1-4, with a weak D call TRBD1 (6 bases). The CDR3 totals 14 residues. Trimming took off 3 bases at V and 3 bases at J, with 8 bases between the two ends. CDR1 SEHNR and CDR2 FQNEAQ come from the germline V gene (reference sequence).

The V and J genes are TRBV19 and TRBJ2-2; a possible D gene is TRBD1 (5 bases). Trimming took 6 bases from V and 4 from J, leaving 12 bases between them. Germline V CDR1 and CDR2: LNHDA, SQIVND (reference sequence). The length of the CDR3 is 14 residues. The CDR3 nucleotides read TGTGCCAGTAGATCCAGGGCGGCCACCGGGGAGCTGTTTTTT. This gives the protein CASRSRAATGELFF.

The chain links TRBV28 to TRBJ1-5; no clear D. Germline V gene sequence: CDR1 MDHEN, CDR2 SYDVKM. The CDR3 spans 16 residues. Trimming shortened V by 1 base and J by 3 bases, and 13 bases separated the two germline ends. The CDR3 region has the DNA TGTGCCAGCAGTTTATTGGGCAGTTTGCACAATCAGCCCCAGCATTTT. Protein: CASSLLGSLHNQPQHF.